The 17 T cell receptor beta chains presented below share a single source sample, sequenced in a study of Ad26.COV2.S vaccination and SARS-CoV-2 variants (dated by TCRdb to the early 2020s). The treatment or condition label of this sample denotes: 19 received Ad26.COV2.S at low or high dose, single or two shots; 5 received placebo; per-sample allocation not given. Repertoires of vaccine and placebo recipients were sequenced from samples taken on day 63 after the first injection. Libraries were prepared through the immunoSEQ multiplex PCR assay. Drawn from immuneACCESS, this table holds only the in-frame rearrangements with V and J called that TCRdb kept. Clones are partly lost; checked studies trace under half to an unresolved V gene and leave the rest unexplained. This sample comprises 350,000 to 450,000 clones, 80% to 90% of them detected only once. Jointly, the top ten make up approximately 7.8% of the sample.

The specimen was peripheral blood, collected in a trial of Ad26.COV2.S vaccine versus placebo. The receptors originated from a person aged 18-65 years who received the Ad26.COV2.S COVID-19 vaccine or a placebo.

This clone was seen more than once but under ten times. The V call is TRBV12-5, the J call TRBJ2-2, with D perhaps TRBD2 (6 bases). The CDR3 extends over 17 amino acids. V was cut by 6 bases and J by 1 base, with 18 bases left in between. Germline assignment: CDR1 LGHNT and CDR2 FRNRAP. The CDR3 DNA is TGTGCTAGTGGGCACCGCCAGGGACTCGTGAACACCGGGGAGCTGTTTTTT. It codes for CASGHRQGLVNTGELFF.

This CDR3 is CASSLRGPTDTQYF. For the CDR3, the DNA is TGTGCCAGCAGCCTAAGGGGGCCAACAGATACGCAGTATTTT. The chain is built from TRBV13 and TRBJ2-3, with 7 bases that match TRBD1. The CDR3 spans 14 residues. Looked up from germline, CDR1 is PRHDT and CDR2 is FYEKMQ (reference sequence). J lost 3 bases, V lost 5 bases, and 5 bases had no gene match.

CDR3 coding DNA: TGTGCCAGCAGCTCGGGCTACAGGTCCTATAACTATGGCTACACCTTC. Its translation: CASSSGYRSYNYGYTF. The V call is TRBV13, the J call TRBJ1-2; D perhaps matches TRBD1 (5 bases). The CDR3 is made up of 16 amino acids. The V gene lost 4 bases and the J gene lost 1 base, with 16 bases spanning the gap. The V gene's germline CDR1 is PRHDT and CDR2 FYEKMQ (reference sequence).

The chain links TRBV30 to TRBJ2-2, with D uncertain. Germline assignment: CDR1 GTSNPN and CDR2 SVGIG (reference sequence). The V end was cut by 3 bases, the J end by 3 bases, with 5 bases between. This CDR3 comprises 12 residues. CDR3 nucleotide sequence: TGTGCCTGGAGCGGGTACACCGGGGAGCTGTTTTTT. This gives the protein CAWSGYTGELFF.

This CDR3 is CASSSDPSGELFF. CDR3 sequence (DNA): TGCGCCAGCAGCTCGGACCCCTCCGGGGAGCTGTTTTTT. The rearrangement links TRBV5-1 to TRBJ2-2; D not certain. The CDR3 totals 13 residues. CDR1 and CDR2 from the germline V gene are SGHRS and YFSETQ. With 3 bases removed from V and 6 bases from J, the gap between germline ends came to 9 bases.

CDR3 DNA: TGTGCCACCAGACGGGGGGGAGAAGAGACCCAGTACTTC. It yields the protein CATRRGGEETQYF. This chain connects TRBV6-5 to TRBJ2-5; the match to TRBD2 covers 8 bases. Unmatched junction bases numbered 7, after V lost 10 bases and J lost 3 bases. Germline V gives CDR1 MNHEY, CDR2 SVGAGI. This CDR3 spans 13 amino acids.

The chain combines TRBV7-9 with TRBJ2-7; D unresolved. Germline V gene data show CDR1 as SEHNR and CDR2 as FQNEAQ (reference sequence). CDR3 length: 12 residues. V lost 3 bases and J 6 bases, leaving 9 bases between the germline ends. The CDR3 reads CASSFSTAEQYF. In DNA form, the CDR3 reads TGTGCCAGCAGCTTCTCGACGGCCGAGCAGTACTTC.

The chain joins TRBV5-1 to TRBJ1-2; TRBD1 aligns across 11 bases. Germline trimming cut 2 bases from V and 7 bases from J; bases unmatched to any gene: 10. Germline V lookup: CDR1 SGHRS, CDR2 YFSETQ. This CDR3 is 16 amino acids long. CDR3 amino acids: CASSFPDRGRTSGYTF. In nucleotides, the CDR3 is TGCGCCAGCAGCTTCCCGGACAGGGGGCGAACGAGTGGCTACACCTTC.

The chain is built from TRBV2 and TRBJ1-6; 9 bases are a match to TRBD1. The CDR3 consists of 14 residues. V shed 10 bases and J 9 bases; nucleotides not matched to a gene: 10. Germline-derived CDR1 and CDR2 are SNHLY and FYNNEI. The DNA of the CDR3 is TGTGCCATTCTCCCGGGACAGGGTATTTCACCCCTCCACTTT. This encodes CAILPGQGISPLHF.

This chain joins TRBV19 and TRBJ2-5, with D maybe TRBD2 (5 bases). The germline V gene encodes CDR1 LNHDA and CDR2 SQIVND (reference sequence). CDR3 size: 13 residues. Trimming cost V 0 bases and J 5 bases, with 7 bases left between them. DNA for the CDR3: TGTGCCAGTAGTATAGATGGGGAGGAGACCCAGTACTTC. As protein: CASSIDGEETQYF.

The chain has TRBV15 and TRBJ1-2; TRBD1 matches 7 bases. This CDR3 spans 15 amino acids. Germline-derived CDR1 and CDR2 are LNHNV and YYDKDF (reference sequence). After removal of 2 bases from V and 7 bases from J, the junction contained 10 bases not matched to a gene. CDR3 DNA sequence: TGTGCCACCAGCAGATTAAGACAGGGAGGATCTGGCTACACCTTC. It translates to CATSRLRQGGSGYTF.

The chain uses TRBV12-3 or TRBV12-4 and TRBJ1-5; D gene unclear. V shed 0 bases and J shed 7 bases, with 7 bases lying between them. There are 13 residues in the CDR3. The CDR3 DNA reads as TGTGCCAGCAGTTTAGCTAACGGACAGCCCCAGCATTTT. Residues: CASSLANGQPQHF.

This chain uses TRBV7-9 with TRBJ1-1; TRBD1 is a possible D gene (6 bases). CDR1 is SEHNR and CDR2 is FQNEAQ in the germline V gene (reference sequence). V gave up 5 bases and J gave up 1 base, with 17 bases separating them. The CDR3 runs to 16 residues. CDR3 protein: CASSPLGGAKNTEAFF. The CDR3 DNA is TGTGCCAGCAGCCCCCTCGGGGGGGCGAAGAACACTGAAGCTTTCTTT.

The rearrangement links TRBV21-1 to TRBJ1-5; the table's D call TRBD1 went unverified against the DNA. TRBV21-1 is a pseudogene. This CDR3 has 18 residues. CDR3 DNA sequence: TGTGCCAGCAGCAAAGGGGGGACAGGGGGCGCAAGCAATCAGCCCCAGCATTTT. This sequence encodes CASSKGGTGGASNQPQHF.

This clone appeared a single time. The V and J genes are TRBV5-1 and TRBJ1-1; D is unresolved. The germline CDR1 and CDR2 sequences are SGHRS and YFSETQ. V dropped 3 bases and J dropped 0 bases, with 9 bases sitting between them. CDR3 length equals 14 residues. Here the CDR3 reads CASSWREVNTEAFF. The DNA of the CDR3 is TGCGCCAGCAGCTGGAGAGAGGTGAACACTGAAGCTTTCTTT.

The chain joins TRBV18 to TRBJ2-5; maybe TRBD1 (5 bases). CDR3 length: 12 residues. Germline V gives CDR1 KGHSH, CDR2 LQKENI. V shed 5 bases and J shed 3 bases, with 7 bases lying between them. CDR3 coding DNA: TGTGCCAGCTCATCGACAGAAGAGACCCAGTACTTC. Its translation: CASSSTEETQYF. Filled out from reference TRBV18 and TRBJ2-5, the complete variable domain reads NAGVMQNPRHLVRRRGQEARLRCSPMKGHSHVYWYRQLPEEGLKFMVYLQKENIIDESGMPKERFSAEFPKEGPSILRIQQVVRGDSAAYFCASSSTEETQYFGPGTRLLVL.

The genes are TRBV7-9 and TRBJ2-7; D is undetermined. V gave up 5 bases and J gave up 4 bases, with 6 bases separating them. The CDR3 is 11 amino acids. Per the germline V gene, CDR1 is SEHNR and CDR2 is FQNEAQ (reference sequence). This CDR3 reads CASSPFYEQYF. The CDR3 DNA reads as TGTGCCAGCAGCCCTTTTTACGAGCAGTACTTC. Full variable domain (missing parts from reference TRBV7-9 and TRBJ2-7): DTGVSQNPRHKITKRGQNVTFRCDPISEHNRLYWYRQTLGQGPEFLTYFQNEAQLEKSRLLSDRFSAERPKGSFSTLEIQRTEQGDSAMYLCASSPFYEQYFGPGTRLTVT.